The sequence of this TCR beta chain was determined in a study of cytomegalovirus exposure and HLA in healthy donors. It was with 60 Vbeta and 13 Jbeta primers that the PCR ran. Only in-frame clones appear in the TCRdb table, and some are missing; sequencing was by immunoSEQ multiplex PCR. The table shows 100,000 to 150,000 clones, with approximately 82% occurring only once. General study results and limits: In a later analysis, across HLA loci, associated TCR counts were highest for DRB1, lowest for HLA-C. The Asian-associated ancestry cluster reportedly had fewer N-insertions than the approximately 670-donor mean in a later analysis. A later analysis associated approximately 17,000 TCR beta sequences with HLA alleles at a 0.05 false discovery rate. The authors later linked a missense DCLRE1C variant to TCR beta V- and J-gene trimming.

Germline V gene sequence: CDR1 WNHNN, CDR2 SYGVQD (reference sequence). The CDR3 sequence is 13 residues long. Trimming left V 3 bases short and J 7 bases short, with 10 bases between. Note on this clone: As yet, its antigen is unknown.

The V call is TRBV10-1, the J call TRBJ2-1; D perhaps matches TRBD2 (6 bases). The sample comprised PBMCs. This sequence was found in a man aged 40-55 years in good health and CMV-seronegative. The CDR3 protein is CASSDGGRNEQFF. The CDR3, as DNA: TGCGCCAGCAGTGATGGGGGGAGGAATGAGCAGTTCTTC.